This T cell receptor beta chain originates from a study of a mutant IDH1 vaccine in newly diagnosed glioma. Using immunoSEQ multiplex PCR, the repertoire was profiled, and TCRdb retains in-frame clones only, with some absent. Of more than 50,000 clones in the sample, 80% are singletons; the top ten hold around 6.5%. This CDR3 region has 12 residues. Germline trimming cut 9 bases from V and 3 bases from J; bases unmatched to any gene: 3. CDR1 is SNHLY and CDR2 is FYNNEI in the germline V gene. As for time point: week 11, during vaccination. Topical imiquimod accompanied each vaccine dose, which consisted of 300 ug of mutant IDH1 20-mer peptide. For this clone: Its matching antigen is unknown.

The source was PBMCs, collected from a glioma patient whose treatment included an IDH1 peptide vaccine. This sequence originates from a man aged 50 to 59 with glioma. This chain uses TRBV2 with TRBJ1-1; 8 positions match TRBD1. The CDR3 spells CARGQGDTEAFF. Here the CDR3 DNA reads TGTGCCAGAGGACAGGGCGACACTGAAGCTTTCTTT.